This is a list of T cell receptor beta chains from one sample in a study of T cells in localized non-small cell lung cancer. Here immunoSEQ multiplex PCR was the method, and the copy in TCRdb shows in-frame clones only, minus some. The sample carries some 22,000 clones, 84% recorded once. The material was peripheral blood, obtained before any cancer treatment. Receptors were obtained from a man aged 35-69 years with stage I lung adenocarcinoma. The CDR3 runs from the conserved cysteine through the conserved F or W. The order of the fields is clone size, D gene, V gene, J gene, CDR3 DNA, CDR3 protein. The D gene is left open where the match is weak. Not all rows give a size; the values are once, few, many and, for expanded clones, a class.

clone size: few
D gene: NA
V gene: TRBV5-6
J gene: TRBJ1-2
CDR3 DNA: TGTGCCAGCAGTACGGGGGACTATGGCTACACCTTC
CDR3 protein: CASSTGDYGYTF

clone size: NA
D gene: NA
V gene: TRBV4-1
J gene: TRBJ1-6
CDR3 DNA: TGCGCCAGCAGCCAAACCCAGGGCACTAATTCACCCCTCCACTTT
CDR3 protein: CASSQTQGTNSPLHF

clone size: once
D gene: NA
V gene: TRBV2
J gene: TRBJ2-5
CDR3 DNA: TGTGCCAGCAGTAAGGGTGGCGAGACCCAGTACTTC
CDR3 protein: CASSKGGETQYF

clone size: NA
D gene: NA
V gene: TRBV5-1
J gene: TRBJ2-7
CDR3 DNA: TGCGCCAGCAAGCTGGGTAACGAGCAGTACTTC
CDR3 protein: CASKLGNEQYF

clone size: NA
D gene: TRBD2
V gene: TRBV9
J gene: TRBJ2-3
CDR3 DNA: TGTGCCAGCAGCGTAGGGACTAGCGGCACAGATACGCAGTATTTT
CDR3 protein: CASSVGTSGTDTQYF

clone size: NA
D gene: NA
V gene: TRBV28
J gene: TRBJ2-5
CDR3 DNA: TGTGCCAGCAGTTTACTCCAGGGGCGAGTGGAGACCCAGTACTTC
CDR3 protein: CASSLLQGRVETQYF

clone size: once
D gene: NA
V gene: TRBV7-9
J gene: TRBJ2-5
CDR3 DNA: TGTGCCAGCAGCTTACCGGGGGCCCAAACGAAGACCCAGTACTTC
CDR3 protein: CASSLPGAQTKTQYF

clone size: NA
D gene: TRBD1
V gene: TRBV10-3
J gene: TRBJ1-1
CDR3 DNA: TGTGCCATAGGACAGGGAGACACTGAAGCTTTCTTT
CDR3 protein: CAIGQGDTEAFF

clone size: NA
D gene: NA
V gene: TRBV9
J gene: TRBJ2-1
CDR3 DNA: TGTGCCAGCAGCGTAGCGGCCCGGCAGGGGGGCCTCAATGAGCAGTTCTTC
CDR3 protein: CASSVAARQGGLNEQFF

clone size: NA
D gene: NA
V gene: TRBV18
J gene: TRBJ2-1
CDR3 DNA: TGTGCCAGCTCATCAACCTACAATGAGCAGTTCTTC
CDR3 protein: CASSSTYNEQFF

clone size: NA
D gene: TRBD1
V gene: TRBV7-9
J gene: TRBJ1-5
CDR3 DNA: TGTGCCAGCAGCTTAGGAGGACAGGGATCTTTGCAGCCCCAGCATTTT
CDR3 protein: CASSLGGQGSLQPQHF

clone size: once
D gene: TRBD1
V gene: TRBV5-1
J gene: TRBJ1-4
CDR3 DNA: TGCGCCAGCAGCTTGGTCCCTGCGGACAGGGGGAATGAAAAACTGTTTTTT
CDR3 protein: CASSLVPADRGNEKLFF

clone size: NA
D gene: TRBD1
V gene: TRBV15
J gene: TRBJ1-6
CDR3 DNA: TGTGCCACCAGCAGGACAGGGGATAATTCACCCCTCCACTTT
CDR3 protein: CATSRTGDNSPLHF

clone size: once
D gene: NA
V gene: TRBV7-9
J gene: TRBJ2-7
CDR3 DNA: TGTGCCAGCAGCTTAGGAACAACCTACGAGCAGTACTTC
CDR3 protein: CASSLGTTYEQYF

clone size: once
D gene: NA
V gene: TRBV30
J gene: TRBJ1-5
CDR3 DNA: TGTGCCTGGAGAGGATCCCCCAATCAGCCCCAGCATTTT
CDR3 protein: CAWRGSPNQPQHF

clone size: NA
D gene: NA
V gene: TRBV4-2
J gene: TRBJ1-1
CDR3 DNA: TGTGCCAGCAGCCGACAGGAGGGCAGGGGACATACTGAAGCTTTCTTT
CDR3 protein: CASSRQEGRGHTEAFF

clone size: NA
D gene: TRBD1
V gene: TRBV18
J gene: TRBJ1-2
CDR3 DNA: TGTGCCAGCTCACCGGACAGGGTCGGCTATGGCTACACCTTC
CDR3 protein: CASSPDRVGYGYTF

clone size: NA
D gene: TRBD2
V gene: TRBV10-2
J gene: TRBJ2-5
CDR3 DNA: TGCGCCAGCAGTGAGTCGGTAGCGGGGGTCCAAGAGACCCAGTACTTC
CDR3 protein: CASSESVAGVQETQYF

clone size: once
D gene: TRBD2
V gene: TRBV6-1
J gene: TRBJ2-1
CDR3 DNA: TGTGCCAGCAGGGAGGGGACTAGCGGGCTCTATGAGCAGTTCTTC
CDR3 protein: CASREGTSGLYEQFF

clone size: NA
D gene: NA
V gene: TRBV2
J gene: TRBJ1-5
CDR3 DNA: TGTGCCAGCAACTTTCAGTCGTCCGGTCAGCCCCAGCATTTT
CDR3 protein: CASNFQSSGQPQHF

clone size: once
D gene: NA
V gene: TRBV7-2
J gene: TRBJ2-2
CDR3 DNA: TGTGCCAGCAGCTTCTCCTTAGGGGGGCCCGGGGAGCTGTTTTTT
CDR3 protein: CASSFSLGGPGELFF

clone size: NA
D gene: NA
V gene: TRBV5-8
J gene: TRBJ1-2
CDR3 DNA: TGTGCCAGCAGCTTCCGCCAGGCGAATGGCTACACCTTC
CDR3 protein: CASSFRQANGYTF

clone size: NA
D gene: NA
V gene: TRBV7-2
J gene: TRBJ1-2
CDR3 DNA: TGTGCCAGCAGCTCTACCCCGTCGGGTGGCTACACCTTC
CDR3 protein: CASSSTPSGGYTF

clone size: NA
D gene: NA
V gene: TRBV7-6
J gene: TRBJ2-5
CDR3 DNA: TGTGCCAGCAGCTTAGAAACAGGGATCGGGACCCAGTACTTC
CDR3 protein: CASSLETGIGTQYF

clone size: NA
D gene: NA
V gene: TRBV7-9
J gene: TRBJ2-3
CDR3 DNA: TGTGCCAGCAGCTTAGCAGGAGGGGATACGCAGTATTTT
CDR3 protein: CASSLAGGDTQYF

clone size: NA
D gene: NA
V gene: TRBV7-2
J gene: TRBJ2-3
CDR3 DNA: TGTGCCAGCAGCTTAGAAGTCACAGATACGCAGTATTTT
CDR3 protein: CASSLEVTDTQYF

clone size: NA
D gene: NA
V gene: TRBV7-7
J gene: TRBJ2-4
CDR3 DNA: TGTGCTAGCAGCTTAGGTACCCTAAACATTCAGTACTTC
CDR3 protein: CASSLGTLNIQYF

clone size: NA
D gene: TRBD1
V gene: TRBV7-9
J gene: TRBJ2-3
CDR3 DNA: TGTGCCAGCAGCTTAGGAGCGACAGGGCTGGGGACAGATACGCAGTATTTT
CDR3 protein: CASSLGATGLGTDTQYF

clone size: few
D gene: NA
V gene: TRBV18
J gene: TRBJ2-7
CDR3 DNA: TGTGCCAGCTCACTAGAATACGAGCAGTACTTC
CDR3 protein: CASSLEYEQYF

clone size: NA
D gene: TRBD2
V gene: TRBV2
J gene: TRBJ2-7
CDR3 DNA: TGTGCCAGCAGTGGCGGGAGGGGCGAGCAGTACTTC
CDR3 protein: CASSGGRGEQYF

clone size: NA
D gene: TRBD1
V gene: TRBV5-1
J gene: TRBJ1-5
CDR3 DNA: TGCGCCAGCAGCTTGGCCCCCTCCGGGACAGGGGGCGGTCAGCCCCAGCATTTT
CDR3 protein: CASSLAPSGTGGGQPQHF

clone size: NA
D gene: NA
V gene: TRBV5-1
J gene: TRBJ2-2
CDR3 DNA: TGCGCCAGCAGCGACCAGTGGAACACCGGGGAGCTGTTTTTT
CDR3 protein: CASSDQWNTGELFF

clone size: NA
D gene: NA
V gene: TRBV5-8
J gene: TRBJ2-5
CDR3 DNA: TGTGCCAGCAGCTTCACGACGGGTATAGTGGGGCAAGAGACCCAGTACTTC
CDR3 protein: CASSFTTGIVGQETQYF

clone size: NA
D gene: NA
V gene: TRBV5-6
J gene: TRBJ1-1
CDR3 DNA: TGTGCCAGCAGCTTGGCCTACGGGATGAACACTGAAGCTTTCTTT
CDR3 protein: CASSLAYGMNTEAFF

clone size: NA
D gene: TRBD2
V gene: TRBV2
J gene: TRBJ2-2
CDR3 DNA: TGTGCCAGCACCTGGACTAGCGGGAGACCGAACACCGGGGAGCTGTTTTTT
CDR3 protein: CASTWTSGRPNTGELFF

clone size: NA
D gene: NA
V gene: TRBV7-2
J gene: TRBJ2-7
CDR3 DNA: TGTGCCAGCAGCTTAGACCAGGGAGGCTACGAGCAGTACTTC
CDR3 protein: CASSLDQGGYEQYF

clone size: NA
D gene: TRBD1
V gene: TRBV7-6
J gene: TRBJ1-4
CDR3 DNA: TGTGCCAGCAGCCCGGGACAGGGAAAGGGAGAAAAACTGTTTTTT
CDR3 protein: CASSPGQGKGEKLFF

clone size: once
D gene: NA
V gene: TRBV29-1
J gene: TRBJ2-5
CDR3 DNA: TGCAGCGTTGAAGAAGGGACCGACGGAGAGACCCAGTACTTC
CDR3 protein: CSVEEGTDGETQYF

clone size: NA
D gene: NA
V gene: TRBV6-1
J gene: TRBJ2-2
CDR3 DNA: TGTGCCAGCAGTGAAAGAGCAGGGGCCGAGGGCGGGGAGCTGTTTTTT
CDR3 protein: CASSERAGAEGGELFF

clone size: NA
D gene: TRBD1
V gene: TRBV7-9
J gene: TRBJ2-3
CDR3 DNA: TGTGCCAGCAGCTTAGCTGTGACAGGGGGATGGACAGATACGCAGTATTTT
CDR3 protein: CASSLAVTGGWTDTQYF

clone size: NA
D gene: TRBD1
V gene: TRBV19
J gene: TRBJ1-2
CDR3 DNA: TGTGCCAGTAGTATGGGACACAGGGGCGATGGCTACACCTTC
CDR3 protein: CASSMGHRGDGYTF

clone size: NA
D gene: TRBD1
V gene: TRBV4-2
J gene: TRBJ2-3
CDR3 DNA: TGTGCCAGCAGCCCGGGACAGGGGGAAGGTACAGATACGCAGTATTTT
CDR3 protein: CASSPGQGEGTDTQYF

clone size: NA
D gene: NA
V gene: TRBV19
J gene: TRBJ1-4
CDR3 DNA: TGTGCCAGTAGTAACCTCGCCGGATATGAAAAACTGTTTTTT
CDR3 protein: CASSNLAGYEKLFF

clone size: NA
D gene: NA
V gene: TRBV2
J gene: TRBJ2-3
CDR3 DNA: TGTGCCAGCAGGCCCGGTAGTAGCGCAGATACGCAGTATTTT
CDR3 protein: CASRPGSSADTQYF

clone size: NA
D gene: NA
V gene: TRBV7-6
J gene: TRBJ2-3
CDR3 DNA: TGTGCCAGCAGCTTAGGCCAATACAGTACGCAGTATTTT
CDR3 protein: CASSLGQYSTQYF

clone size: NA
D gene: TRBD1
V gene: TRBV5-8
J gene: TRBJ2-2
CDR3 DNA: TGTGCCAGCAGCCGACGGGACAGACACACCGGGGAGCTGTTTTTT
CDR3 protein: CASSRRDRHTGELFF

clone size: NA
D gene: NA
V gene: TRBV28
J gene: TRBJ2-5
CDR3 DNA: TGTGCCAGCAGTTTAGCAGTTGAGTTGAGCTGGGGAGAGACCCAGTACTTC
CDR3 protein: CASSLAVELSWGETQYF

clone size: few
D gene: NA
V gene: TRBV25-1
J gene: TRBJ1-2
CDR3 DNA: TGTGCCAGCAGTACTTCAGGCTATGGCTACACCTTC
CDR3 protein: CASSTSGYGYTF

clone size: NA
D gene: TRBD1
V gene: TRBV4-1
J gene: TRBJ2-4
CDR3 DNA: TGCGCCAGCAGCCAAGCAGGGACAGGGGAAAACATTCAGTACTTC
CDR3 protein: CASSQAGTGENIQYF

clone size: NA
D gene: NA
V gene: TRBV4-2
J gene: TRBJ1-4
CDR3 DNA: TGTGCCAGCAGCCAAGTACGGGCAACTAATGAAAAACTGTTTTTT
CDR3 protein: CASSQVRATNEKLFF

clone size: NA
D gene: NA
V gene: TRBV7-9
J gene: TRBJ2-7
CDR3 DNA: TGTGCCAGCAGCTTAAGCGAGCAGACCTACGAGCAGTACTTC
CDR3 protein: CASSLSEQTYEQYF

clone size: NA
D gene: NA
V gene: TRBV5-4
J gene: TRBJ2-7
CDR3 DNA: TGTGCCAGCAGCTTGGACAGCGATACCTACGAGCAGTACTTC
CDR3 protein: CASSLDSDTYEQYF

clone size: NA
D gene: NA
V gene: TRBV7-9
J gene: TRBJ2-2
CDR3 DNA: TGTGCCAGCAGCTATTATATCGGGGAGCTGTTTTTT
CDR3 protein: CASSYYIGELFF

clone size: NA
D gene: NA
V gene: TRBV5-4
J gene: TRBJ1-2
CDR3 DNA: TGTGCCAGCAGCTTGTGGGGGCTCCTTAACTATGGCTACACCTTC
CDR3 protein: CASSLWGLLNYGYTF

clone size: NA
D gene: TRBD2
V gene: TRBV18
J gene: TRBJ2-3
CDR3 DNA: TGTGCCAGCTCACCACTTAGCGGGAGGACAGATACGCAGTATTTT
CDR3 protein: CASSPLSGRTDTQYF

clone size: few
D gene: NA
V gene: TRBV5-1
J gene: TRBJ2-4
CDR3 DNA: TGCGCCAGCAGCTTGGGACCGGGGGCAAAACAGGACATTCAGTACTTC
CDR3 protein: CASSLGPGAKQDIQYF

clone size: once
D gene: NA
V gene: TRBV7-3
J gene: TRBJ2-7
CDR3 DNA: TGTGCCAGCAGCTTAGAGGAGTCTAACGCTTACGAGCAGTACTTC
CDR3 protein: CASSLEESNAYEQYF